The 17 T cell receptor delta chains below all came from one sample that was sequenced in a study of γδ T cells in repeated Plasmodium falciparum infection. TCRdb reapplied CATT to the multiplex PCR reads. The repertoire holds some 100,000 delta-chain clones, 1.4% to 1.5% seen once, with around 8.1% in the top ten. Flow sorting of PBMC yielded separate Vgamma9/Vdelta2+ and Vdelta2-negative gammadelta T cell populations for bulk repertoire analysis. Material for sequencing was gamma-delta T cells from blood. The receptors come from a pool of human donors (malaria-infected and uninfected, not separated).

As to this clone: The protein held in TCRdb is that of a much larger clone and does not match this DNA's translation at residue 10, likely because of a read error; the protein shown is translated from the DNA. The V gene is TRDV2, the J gene TRDJ2, with 13 bases identical to TRDD3. TCRdb leaves out the J gene; it was filled in here by matching the DNA to germline. The CDR3 totals 15 residues. CDR1 and CDR2 from the germline V gene are GEAIGNYY and EKD. V shed 3 bases and J 6 bases; nucleotides not matched to a gene: 3. The chain's CDR3 is CACDVLGDTAAQLFF. The CDR3, as DNA: TGTGCCTGTGACGTACTGGGGGATACGGCAGCACAACTCTTCTTT.

On this clone itself: TCRdb's listed protein matches a much larger clone and diverges from this DNA's translation at residue 4, likely through a read error; the protein shown comes from the DNA. V gene TRDV2 combines with J gene TRDJ3; 10 nucleotides match TRDD3. In the absence of a J gene in TCRdb, the DNA was matched to germline to assign it here. CDR3 size: 15 residues. The V segment lost 5 bases and the J segment 4 bases; nucleotides outside the gene matches: 1. Germline loops: CDR1 GEAIGNYY, CDR2 EKD. The CDR3 here is CACGWGIWDTRQMFF. DNA for the CDR3: TGTGCCTGTGGCTGGGGGATATGGGACACCCGACAGATGTTTTTC.

Turning to this clone: The TCRdb protein, from a much larger clone, departs from this DNA's translation at residue 7, likely by read error; the protein shown derives from the DNA. The chain is built from TRDV1 and TRDJ4; TRDD3 matches at 12 bases. TCRdb offers no J gene call, so here the DNA was matched to germline to obtain one. Unmatched junction bases numbered 14, after V lost 0 bases and J lost 0 bases. The length of the CDR3 is 20 residues. CDR1 TSWWSYY and CDR2 QGS come from the germline V gene. The CDR3 protein is CALGELPYPWGIRDSRPLIF. CDR3 in DNA: TGTGCTCTTGGGGAACTACCTTACCCCTGGGGGATACGTGATTCCAGACCCCTGATCTTT.

This clone has only a few counts. TCRdb pairs this DNA with a much larger clone's protein that differs at residue 24, likely a read error; the protein shown was translated from the DNA. J gene calling gave no result, while the V gene is TRDV3; TRDD3, the table's D call, was not compared with the DNA. Germline V gene data show CDR1 as TVYSNPD and CDR2 as GDNSRS (reference sequence). CDR3 size: 25 residues. CDR3 residues: CAFRFFLRRAGGLTPPGWYTDKLTF. The CDR3 DNA sequence: TGTGCCTTTAGATTTTTCCTACGAAGGGCTGGGGGTTTAACGCCGCCAGGATGGTACACCGATAAACTCACCTTT.

This clone was detected many times. V gene TRDV1 combines with J gene TRDJ1; 7 bases are shared with TRDD3. The CDR3 sequence is 24 residues long. Per germline, CDR1 TSWWSYY and CDR2 QGS. The ends lost 2 bases at V and 2 bases at J; junction bases unmatched: 32. The CDR3 DNA reads as TGTGCTCTTGGGGAAACCAGGGGGCCCATGGGACCCTCTACTGGGGATAGACCTACCGATAAACTCATCTTT. Its translation: CALGETRGPMGPSTGDRPTDKLIF.

This clone was detected only a few times. This clone may be a read error of a much larger clone one base away. The sample holds other DNA sequences that translate to the same CDR3. The V gene is TRDV1, the J gene TRDJ2; maybe TRDD3 (6 bases). This CDR3 has 18 residues. V was shortened by 3 bases and J by 3 bases, with 20 bases between the two germline ends. The germline CDR1 and CDR2 sequences are TSWWSYY and QGS. The CDR3 nucleotides read TGTGCTCTTGGGGAGCTCCAGCTGGGGTATATCCTGACAGCACAACTCTTCTTT. Translation: CALGELQLGYILTAQLFF.

This clone has only a few counts. A far more abundant clone sits one base away, making this likely a read error. In the same sample, other DNA sequences code for this CDR3. This chain connects TRDV1 to TRDJ1; TRDD3 aligns across 9 bases. Germline loops: CDR1 TSWWSYY, CDR2 QGS. The CDR3 loop spans 15 amino acids. CDR3 sequence: CALGVPGDTADKLIF. The CDR3 region has the DNA TGTGCTCTGGGGGTCCCGGGGGATACAGCCGATAAACTCATCTTT.

Regarding this clone: This DNA's translation and the protein TCRdb lists, from a much larger clone, do not match at residue 8, likely due to a read error; the protein shown is translated from the DNA. The V and J genes are TRDV1 and TRDJ1, with D maybe TRDD2 (6 bases). Germline-derived CDR1 and CDR2 are TSWWSYY and QGS. Between the trimmed V and J ends, which lost 4 bases and 0 bases, there was a span of 12 bases. This CDR3 is built from 15 residues. The CDR3 DNA reads as TGTGCTCTTGGGGTTTCCTTCCATTACACCGATAAACTCATCTTT. It codes for CALGVSFHYTDKLIF.

This clone was picked up many times. The chain joins TRDV1 to TRDJ1; 9 bases are shared with TRDD3. CDR1 and CDR2 from the germline V gene are TSWWSYY and QGS. CDR3 length: 18 residues. V was clipped by 1 base and J by 2 bases; unmatched bases: 11. The CDR3 loop reads CALGEPYYGDTRTDKLIF. In DNA, the CDR3 is TGTGCTCTTGGGGAACCCTACTACGGGGATACGCGAACCGATAAACTCATCTTT.

Concerning this clone: The likely explanation is a read error, given a far larger clone one base away. This CDR3 is also generated by other DNA sequences in the sample. The chain combines TRDV2 with TRDJ1, with 12 nucleotides matching TRDD3. TCRdb offers no J gene call, so here the DNA was matched to germline to obtain one. Germline assignment: CDR1 GEAIGNYY and CDR2 EKD. CDR3 size: 18 residues. CDR3 residues: CACDLAGGYALFTDKLIF. The CDR3 coding sequence is TGCGCCTGTGACCTTGCTGGGGGATACGCATTATTCACCGATAAACTCATCTTT.

This clone was seen repeatedly, ten times or more. The rearrangement uses TRDV1 and TRDJ1; no reliable D call. Trimming shortened V by 1 base and J by 2 bases, and 5 bases separated the two germline ends. CDR3 length: 13 amino acids. Per the germline V gene, CDR1 is TSWWSYY and CDR2 is QGS. The CDR3 nucleotides read TGTGCTCTTGGGGAACCTCCTACCGATAAACTCATCTTT. It specifies CALGEPPTDKLIF.

Notes on this clone: The mismatch at residue 3 between this DNA's translation and the TCRdb protein of a much larger clone likely reflects a read error; the protein shown is translated from the DNA. The chain links TRDV1 to TRDJ1; the match to TRDD3 covers 9 bases. This CDR3 has 20 amino acids. Germline loops: CDR1 TSWWSYY, CDR2 QGS. CDR3 DNA sequence: TGTGCTCCTGGGGAACTCTGGGGATACGCGAGTGGAGGAAACACCGATAAACTCATCTTT. This sequence encodes CAPGELWGYASGGNTDKLIF.

On this clone: The protein given by TCRdb reflects a much larger clone and differs at residue 21 from this DNA's translation, likely from a read error; the protein shown is the DNA's translation. No call exists for the J gene, whereas the V gene is TRDV1; the table's D call, TRDD3, was not checked against the DNA. This CDR3 is built from 22 residues. Per germline, CDR1 TSWWSYY and CDR2 QGS. CDR3 amino acids: CALGELNAPKAAIRGYTDKLTF. In DNA form, the CDR3 reads TGTGCTCTTGGGGAACTGAACGCTCCCAAGGCAGCTATACGAGGATACACCGATAAACTCACCTTT.

As for this clone: The TCRdb protein, from a much larger clone, departs from this DNA's translation at residue 11, likely by read error; the protein shown derives from the DNA. The chain has TRDV1 and TRDJ1, with a tentative D call TRDD3 (5 bases). V was cut by 0 bases and J by 0 bases, with 17 bases left in between. The CDR3 has 18 amino acids. Germline values: CDR1 TSWWSYY, CDR2 QGS. The CDR3 coding sequence is TGTGCTCTTGGGGAACTCGGTCGAGGGATCCTGTACACCGATAAACTCATCTTT. Its translation: CALGELGRGILYTDKLIF.

Worth noting for this clone: TCRdb attributes to this sequence the protein of a much larger clone, which differs from the DNA translation at residue 2; a read error is likely, and the protein displayed is translated from the DNA. This rearrangement joins TRDV1 to TRDJ1, with TRDD3 matching 11 bases. There are 19 residues in the CDR3. The germline CDR1 and CDR2 sequences are TSWWSYY and QGS. CDR3 region: CSLGELVLYWGIKTDKLIF. DNA for the CDR3: TGTTCTCTTGGGGAACTAGTGCTGTACTGGGGGATAAAGACCGATAAACTCATCTTT.

About this clone itself: The protein TCRdb lists belongs to a much larger clone and differs from this DNA's translation at residue 14, which points to a read error; the protein shown is made from the DNA. The chain links TRDV1 to TRDJ1; 8 positions agree with TRDD3. Here the J gene was assigned by germline matching of the DNA, as TCRdb has none. V dropped 4 bases and J dropped 1; count of bases not matched to a gene: 20. Germline lookup yields CDR1 TSWWSYY and CDR2 QGS. There are 20 residues in the CDR3. The chain's CDR3 is CALGALELPNWGLSTDKLIF. The CDR3 nucleotides are TGTGCTCTTGGGGCTCTAGAGCTCCCAAACTGGGGGCTTAGCACCGATAAACTCATCTTT.

This clone occurred many times. The chain uses TRDV2 and TRDJ1; 10 nucleotides match TRDD3. The V and J ends lost 3 bases and 1 base, in that order; junction bases with no gene match: 16. Germline V lookup: CDR1 GEAIGNYY, CDR2 EKD. The CDR3 runs 19 residues. The DNA of the CDR3 is TGTGCCTGTGACTCGCTCCTACGGGGTGGGGGATACATCACCGATAAACTCATCTTT. This gives the protein CACDSLLRGGGYITDKLIF.